The clone carrying this T cell receptor beta chain was counted between two and nine times. Its antigen remains unidentified. This sample is part of a study of response to subunit inactivated influenza vaccine. Study-level findings and limits: With each seasonal influenza vaccination, the authors suggested, few new T cells are recruited.

TCRdb re-called the RT-PCR reads with MiXCR, one entry per CDR3 protein. The sample holds 650,000 to 700,000 distinct CDR3 sequences, about a sixth seen once. The CDR3 length is 15 residues. CDR1 is SGHTA, CDR2 FQGNSA, per germline. Trimming cost V 3 bases and J 6 bases; bases outside gene matches: 5. This sequence joins TRBV7-2 and TRBJ1-2; 12 nucleotides agree with TRBD1. The origin of this receptor is a man aged 45-60 years who received an inactivated influenza vaccine. The material was PBMCs from blood, obtained roughly 12 days after vaccination. The CDR3 DNA sequence: TGTGCCAGCAGCTTGGGGACAGGGGGCGTTAATGGCTACACCTTC. Translation: CASSLGTGGVNGYTF.